Each of the 20 T cell receptor beta chains below was sequenced from the same sample in a study of beta chain features in type 1 diabetes. Their antigens remain unidentified. Overall study findings and caveats: For Type 1 diabetes patients, all four CD4+ subsets carried TCRB CDR3s that were moderately but significantly shorter.

TCRB transcripts that were expressed got sequenced, as all of the isolated RNA had been reverse transcribed. Clones were sequenced by immunoSEQ multiplex PCR, and TCRdb holds only the in-frame ones, with some missing. The repertoire consists of about 370,000 clones, with around a tenth occurring once and the leading ten covering 0.55% to 0.75%. The source material was central memory CD4+ T cells from blood. The receptors shown here come from a man aged 25 to 45 with type 1 diabetes.

The sample holds many counts of this clone. The rearrangement joins TRBV9 to TRBJ1-3, with D hard to call. Trimming took off 1 base at V and 2 bases at J, with 10 bases between the two ends. The germline V gene encodes CDR1 SGDLS and CDR2 YYNGEE. The CDR3 sequence is 15 residues long. The CDR3 nucleotides are TGTGCCAGCAGCGTAATCGGGGAGACTGGAAACACCATATATTTT. As protein: CASSVIGETGNTIYF.

The chain combines TRBV27 with TRBJ1-4; D is uncertain. This CDR3 has 15 residues. The V gene lost 5 bases and the J gene lost 6 bases, with 16 bases spanning the gap. Germline V gives CDR1 MNHEY, CDR2 SMNVEV (reference sequence). In DNA, the CDR3 is TGTGCCAGCAGTCCCCATGAAGTCCATTATGAAAAACTGTTTTTT. Amino acids: CASSPHEVHYEKLFF.

The chain recombines TRBV7-3 with TRBJ2-7, with 8 bases fitting TRBD2. The CDR3 is 14 amino acids. In germline, CDR1 is SGHTA, CDR2 FQGTGA. V shed 5 bases, J shed 0 bases, and the junction held 3 bases outside the gene matches. The CDR3 DNA sequence: TGTGCCAGCAGCCCGACTAGCGACTCCTACGAGCAGTACTTC. This gives the protein CASSPTSDSYEQYF.

This clone was counted ten times or more. The V gene is TRBV10-3, the J gene TRBJ1-1; no clear D gene. From germline, CDR1 is ENHRY and CDR2 SYGVKD. The CDR3 consists of 13 residues. Trimming took off 11 bases at V and 4 bases at J, with 17 bases between the two ends. In nucleotides, the CDR3 is TGTGCCGGCAGGACGGTGGGGAGCACTGAAGCTTTCTTT. Amino acids: CAGRTVGSTEAFF.

This clone was found a few times. V and J are TRBV6-6 and TRBJ2-1, with D possibly being TRBD1 (5 bases). The germline V and J ends were trimmed by 6 bases and 9 bases, with 18 bases remaining between them. Per germline, CDR1 MNHNY and CDR2 SVGAGI (reference sequence). This CDR3 comprises 14 residues. The chain's CDR3 is CASSPRAQRGEQFF. CDR3 DNA sequence: TGTGCCAGCAGCCCCCGCGCCCAAAGGGGTGAGCAGTTCTTC.

There are a few counts of this clone. The J gene is TRBJ2-4, the V gene TRBV7-3; TRBD1 matches at 7 bases. Germline CDR1 and CDR2: SGHTA and FQGTGA. The CDR3 runs 16 residues. The junction had 7 bases not matched to a gene; V was cut back by 5 bases and J by 0 bases. The CDR3 bases are TGTGCCAGCAGCCCAAGGACAGGACTAGCCAAAAACATTCAGTACTTC. As protein: CASSPRTGLAKNIQYF. The full variable domain, in which reference TRBV7-3 and TRBJ2-4 provide the parts outside the CDR3, is GAGVSQTPSNKVTEKGKYVELRCDPISGHTALYWYRQSLGQGPEFLIYFQGTGAADDSGLPNDRFFAVRPEGSVSTLKIQRTERGDSAVYLCASSPRTGLAKNIQYFGAGTRLSVL.

This clone was counted between two and nine times. This chain joins TRBV10-2 and TRBJ2-1, with 9 bases fitting TRBD2. The trim removed 2 bases at V and 4 bases at J, leaving 0 bases unmatched. The germline gives CDR1 WSHSY, CDR2 SAAADI. The CDR3 has 14 residues. CDR3 bases: TGCGCCAGCAGTGAGACTAGCGGGTACAATGAGCAGTTCTTC. It specifies CASSETSGYNEQFF.

The chain employs TRBV28 and TRBJ1-2; a weak D match, TRBD1 (5 bases). V was trimmed by 3 bases and J by 2 bases, leaving 10 bases between them. Germline CDR1 reads MDHEN; CDR2 reads SYDVKM. This CDR3 is built from 14 residues. The chain's CDR3 is CASSFLEGNYGYTF. DNA of the CDR3: TGTGCCAGCAGTTTCTTGGAGGGGAACTATGGCTACACCTTC.

This clone was seen only a few times. The rearrangement links TRBV7-3 to TRBJ2-5, with TRBD1 matching 8 bases. This CDR3 region has 14 residues. Trimming took 5 bases from V and 5 from J; bases not matched to a gene: 7. Germline loops: CDR1 SGHTA, CDR2 FQGTGA. CDR3 in DNA: TGTGCCAGCAGCCCGCAGACAGGGGTTGAGACCCAGTACTTC. This encodes CASSPQTGVETQYF.

The J gene is TRBJ1-4, the V gene TRBV2; no clear D gene. CDR3 length equals 14 residues. Per germline, CDR1 SNHLY and CDR2 FYNNEI. The V end was cut by 0 bases, the J end by 0 bases, with 2 bases between. The CDR3 DNA reads TGTGCCAGCAGTGAAGCCTCAACTAATGAAAAACTGTTTTTT. Its translation: CASSEASTNEKLFF.

The CDR3 is CSPSRLGLATGELFF. In nucleotides, the CDR3 is TGCAGCCCATCGAGGCTTGGGCTAGCGACCGGGGAGCTGTTTTTT. The rearrangement links TRBV29-1 to TRBJ2-2; the D gene is possibly TRBD2 (6 bases). CDR1 and CDR2 from the germline V gene are SQVTM and ANQGSEA. The CDR3 totals 15 residues. Trimming pared 8 bases from V and 5 bases from J, leaving 21 bases between.

The chain has TRBV6-1 and TRBJ1-1; weak D call: TRBD1 (5 bases). In germline, CDR1 is MNHNS, CDR2 SASEGT. The CDR3 totals 13 residues. Between the trimmed V and J ends, which lost 4 bases and 3 bases, there was a span of 9 bases. Here the CDR3 DNA reads TGTGCCAGCAGTGGCTGGGGGGACACTGAAGCTTTCTTT. This sequence encodes CASSGWGDTEAFF.

This chain connects TRBV29-1 to TRBJ1-3; D gene unclear. Trimming pared 4 bases from V and 6 bases from J, leaving 10 bases between. The CDR3 runs 12 residues. CDR1 is SQVTM, CDR2 ANQGSEA, per germline. The DNA for the CDR3 is TGCAGCGTTGCTGGGGAGGCAAACACCATATATTTT. Translated, it gives CSVAGEANTIYF.

This clone was seen ten or more times. This specimen includes other DNA sequences encoding the same CDR3. This chain connects TRBV29-1 to TRBJ2-7; possibly TRBD1 for D (6 bases). Trimming removed 6 bases from V and 1 base from J, with 10 bases in between. This CDR3 has 12 amino acids. Germline values: CDR1 SQVTM, CDR2 ANQGSEA. The CDR3 here is CSVGGQSYEQYF. The CDR3 nucleotides read TGCAGCGTAGGAGGACAGTCCTACGAGCAGTACTTC.

The chain employs TRBV19 and TRBJ1-5, with D unclear. The CDR3 is 16 residues long. CDR1 LNHDA and CDR2 SQIVND come from the germline V gene (reference sequence). Trimming removed 0 bases from V and 1 base from J, with 10 bases in between. CDR3 amino acids: CASSIDGGWSNQPQHF. In DNA form, the CDR3 reads TGTGCCAGTAGTATAGATGGAGGTTGGAGCAATCAGCCCCAGCATTTT.

In this sample, this clone turned up many times. V and J are TRBV7-9 and TRBJ1-5, with D perhaps TRBD1 (6 bases). The CDR3 consists of 12 residues. V gave up 2 bases and J gave up 11 bases, with 10 bases separating them. Germline values: CDR1 SEHNR, CDR2 FQNEAQ (reference sequence). CDR3 sequence: CASSLSEGAQHF. CDR3 DNA: TGTGCCAGCAGCTTAAGTGAGGGGGCCCAGCATTTT.

This clone was detected only a few times. The rearrangement uses TRBV14 and TRBJ2-7; tentatively, D is TRBD1 (6 bases). V lost 3 bases, J lost 1 base, and 13 bases lay in between. CDR1 is SGHDN and CDR2 is FVKESK in the germline V gene. The CDR3 is made up of 15 amino acids. CDR3 region: CASSQLRTASYEQYF. The CDR3 nucleotides are TGTGCCAGCAGCCAGTTACGGACAGCATCCTACGAGCAGTACTTC. Full variable domain (remainder filled in from reference TRBV14 and TRBJ2-7): EAGVTQFPSHSVIEKGQTVTLRCDPISGHDNLYWYRRVMGKEIKFLLHFVKESKQDESGMPNNRFLAERTGGTYSTLKVQPAELEDSGVYFCASSQLRTASYEQYFGPGTRLTVT.

The chain combines TRBV19 with TRBJ2-1; D is unresolved. The V and J ends lost 3 bases and 5 bases respectively, with 17 bases between them. In germline, CDR1 is LNHDA, CDR2 SQIVND (reference sequence). The CDR3 contains 16 residues. The DNA of the CDR3 is TGTGCCAGTAGTATTACTGTACAGTATCTTAACAATGAGCAGTTCTTC. It encodes CASSITVQYLNNEQFF.

In this sample, this clone turned up a few times. The CDR3 sequence: CSVAQTLGYEQYF. The CDR3 DNA is TGCAGCGTTGCACAGACGTTGGGATACGAGCAGTACTTC. V is TRBV29-1 and J is TRBJ2-7; D gene uncertain. The V and J ends lost 4 bases and 4 bases respectively, with 14 bases between them. Germline V gene data show CDR1 as SQVTM and CDR2 as ANQGSEA. The CDR3 has 13 amino acids.

The V and J genes are TRBV4-3 and TRBJ2-3, with D hard to call. The CDR3 contains 14 residues. The germline V and J ends were trimmed by 4 bases and 1 base, with 9 bases remaining between them. CDR1 is LGHNA and CDR2 is YSLEER in the germline V gene. CDR3 nucleotide sequence: TGCGCCAGCAGCCCCTCGGCGGGCACAGATACGCAGTATTTT. It translates to CASSPSAGTDTQYF.